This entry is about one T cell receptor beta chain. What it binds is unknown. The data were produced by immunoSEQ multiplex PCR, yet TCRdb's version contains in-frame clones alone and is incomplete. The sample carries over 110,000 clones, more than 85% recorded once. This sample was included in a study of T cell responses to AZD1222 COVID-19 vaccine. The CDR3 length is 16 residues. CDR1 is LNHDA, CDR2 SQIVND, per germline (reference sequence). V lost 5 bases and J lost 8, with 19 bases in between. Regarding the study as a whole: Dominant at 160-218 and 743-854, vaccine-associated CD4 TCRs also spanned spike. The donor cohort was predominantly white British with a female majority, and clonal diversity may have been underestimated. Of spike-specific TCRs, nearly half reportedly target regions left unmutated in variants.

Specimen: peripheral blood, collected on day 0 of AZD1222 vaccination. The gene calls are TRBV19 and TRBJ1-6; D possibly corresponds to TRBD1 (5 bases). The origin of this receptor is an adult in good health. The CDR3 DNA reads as TGTGCCAGTAGTTCGCAGGGTATCTTGTGGGATTCACCCCTCCACTTT. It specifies CASSSQGILWDSPLHF.